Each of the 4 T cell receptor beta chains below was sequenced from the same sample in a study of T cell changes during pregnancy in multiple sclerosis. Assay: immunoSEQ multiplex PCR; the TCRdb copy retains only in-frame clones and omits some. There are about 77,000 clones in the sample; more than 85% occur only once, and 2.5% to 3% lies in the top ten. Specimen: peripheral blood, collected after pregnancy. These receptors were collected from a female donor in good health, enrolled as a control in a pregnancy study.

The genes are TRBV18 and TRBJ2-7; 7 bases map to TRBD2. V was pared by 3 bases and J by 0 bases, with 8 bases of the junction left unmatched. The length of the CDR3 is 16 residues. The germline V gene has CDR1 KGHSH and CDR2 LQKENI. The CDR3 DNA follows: TGTGCCAGCTCACCCCTACTGGGAGGGAGCTCCTACGAGCAGTACTTC. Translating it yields CASSPLLGGSSYEQYF. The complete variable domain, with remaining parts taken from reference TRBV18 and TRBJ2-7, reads NAGVMQNPRHLVRRRGQEARLRCSPMKGHSHVYWYRQLPEEGLKFMVYLQKENIIDESGMPKERFSAEFPKEGPSILRIQQVVRGDSAAYFCASSPLLGGSSYEQYFGPGTRLTVT.

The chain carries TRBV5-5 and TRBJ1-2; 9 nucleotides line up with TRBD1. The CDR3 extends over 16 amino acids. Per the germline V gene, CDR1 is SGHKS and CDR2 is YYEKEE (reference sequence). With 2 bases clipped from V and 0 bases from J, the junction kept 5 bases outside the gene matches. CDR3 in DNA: TGTGCCAGCAGCTTCCGGGACAGGGCCCCTAACTATGGCTACACCTTC. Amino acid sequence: CASSFRDRAPNYGYTF.

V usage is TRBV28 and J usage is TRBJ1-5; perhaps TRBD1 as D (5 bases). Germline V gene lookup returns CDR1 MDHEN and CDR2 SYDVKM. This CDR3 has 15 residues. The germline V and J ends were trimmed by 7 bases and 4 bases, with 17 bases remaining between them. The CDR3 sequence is CASTPGGTNNQPQHF. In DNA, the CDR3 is TGTGCCAGCACCCCGGGAGGGACTAATAATCAGCCCCAGCATTTT.

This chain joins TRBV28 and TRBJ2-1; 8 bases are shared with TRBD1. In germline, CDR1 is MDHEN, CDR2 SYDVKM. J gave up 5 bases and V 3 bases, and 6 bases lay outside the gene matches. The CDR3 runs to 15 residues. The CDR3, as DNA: TGTGCCAGCAGTTTGTCTGACAGGGGCGACAATGAGCAGTTCTTC. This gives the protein CASSLSDRGDNEQFF.